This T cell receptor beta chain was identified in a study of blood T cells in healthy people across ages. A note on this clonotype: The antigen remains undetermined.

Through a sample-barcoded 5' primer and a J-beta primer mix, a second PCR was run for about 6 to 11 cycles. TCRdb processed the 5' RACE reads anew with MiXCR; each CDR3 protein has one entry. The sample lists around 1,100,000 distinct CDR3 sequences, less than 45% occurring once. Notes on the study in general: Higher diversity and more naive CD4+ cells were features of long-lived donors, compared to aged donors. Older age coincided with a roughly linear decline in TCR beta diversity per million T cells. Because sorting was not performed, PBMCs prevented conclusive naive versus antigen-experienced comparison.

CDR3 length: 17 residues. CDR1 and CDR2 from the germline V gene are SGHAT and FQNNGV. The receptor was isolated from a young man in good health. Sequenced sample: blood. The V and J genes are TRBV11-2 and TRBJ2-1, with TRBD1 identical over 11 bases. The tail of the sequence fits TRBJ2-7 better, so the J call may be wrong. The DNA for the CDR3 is TGTGCCAGCAGCCATTACCAGGGACAGGGGGGGTACAATGAGCAGTACTTC. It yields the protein CASSHYQGQGGYNEQYF.